This entry lists 20 T cell receptor beta chains sequenced from one sample in a study of cytomegalovirus exposure and HLA in healthy donors. The study ran its PCR with 60 Vbeta and 13 Jbeta primers. Sequenced by immunoSEQ multiplex PCR; TCRdb stores in-frame clones only, minus some. This table holds around 120,000 clones, approximately 84% found once. Sequences were obtained from PBMCs. The source of these receptors is a woman in her forties in good health and CMV-seronegative.

This chain uses TRBV12-2 with TRBJ2-7; the table calls TRBD1, which could not be checked here. TRBV12-2 is a pseudogene. The CDR3 sequence is 12 residues long. The CDR3 bases are TGTGCAAGTCGCTTAGTCTCGATCAGGGTAGACTTC. Amino acid sequence: CASRLVSIRVDF.

To note about this clone: At one of its ends the junction is not consistent with the germline gene, which may arise from a read error. V gene TRBV10-2 combines with J gene TRBJ2-7, with 7 bases identical to TRBD2. Germline V lookup: CDR1 WSHSY, CDR2 SAAADI. This CDR3 comprises 14 residues. CDR3 protein: CASSESGLSYEQYF. The CDR3 region has the DNA TGTGCCAGCAGTGAGTCGGGACTATCCTACGAGCAGTACTTC.

This clone was observed a handful of times. This sequence joins TRBV9 and TRBJ2-3; D is possibly TRBD2 (6 bases). The V end was cut by 0 bases, the J end by 1 base, with 9 bases between. From germline, CDR1 is SGDLS and CDR2 YYNGEE. The CDR3 contains 15 residues. As DNA, the CDR3 is TGTGCCAGCAGCGTAGTGGGGGGTGGCACAGATACGCAGTATTTT. Protein sequence: CASSVVGGGTDTQYF. The variable domain in full, with the rest retrieved from reference TRBV9 and TRBJ2-3, is DSGVTQTPKHLITATGQRVTLRCSPRSGDLSVYWYQQSLDQGLQFLIQYYNGEERAKGNILERFSAQQFPDLHSELNLSSLELGDSALYFCASSVVGGGTDTQYFGPGTRLTVL.

This chain connects TRBV10-3 to TRBJ1-1; TRBD1 aligns across 10 bases. CDR1 and CDR2 (germline): ENHRY, SYGVKD. J lost 6 bases, V lost 3 bases, and 10 bases had no gene match. The CDR3 is made up of 16 amino acids. The CDR3, as DNA: TGTGCCATCAGTGATGACGGACAGGGGGTATTCGCTGAAGCTTTCTTT. Translating gives CAISDDGQGVFAEAFF.

This clone was seen a single time. This chain connects TRBV5-1 to TRBJ1-2, with 10 bases identical to TRBD1. In germline, CDR1 is SGHRS, CDR2 YFSETQ. The CDR3 is made up of 15 amino acids. The V segment lost 3 bases and the J segment 6 bases; nucleotides outside the gene matches: 8. The CDR3 coding sequence is TGCGCCAGCAGCTCCGGACAGGGGGAACGGAATGGCTACACCTTC. Translating it yields CASSSGQGERNGYTF.

This chain links TRBV27 with TRBJ1-1, with a possible D match to TRBD1 (5 bases). CDR3 length: 13 residues. Looked up from germline, CDR1 is MNHEY and CDR2 is SMNVEV (reference sequence). Trimming shortened V by 6 bases and J by 6 bases, and 14 bases separated the two germline ends. Here the CDR3 reads CASRAGPRPEAFF. DNA of the CDR3: TGTGCCAGCAGAGCGGGGCCCAGACCTGAAGCTTTCTTT.

This clone showed up just once. The genes are TRBV5-1 and TRBJ2-1; tentative D call: TRBD2 (8 bases). Trimming cost V 6 bases and J 9 bases, with 19 bases left between them. CDR1 is SGHRS, CDR2 YFSETQ, per germline. CDR3 length: 14 residues. Here the CDR3 reads CASNREGAFGEQFF. The CDR3 DNA reads as TGCGCCAGCAACCGGGAGGGGGCTTTTGGTGAGCAGTTCTTC.

This clone was seen only once. The J gene is TRBJ2-1, the V gene TRBV2, with TRBD1 matching 7 bases. V shed 5 bases, J shed 6 bases, and the junction held 4 bases outside the gene matches. Germline CDR1 is SNHLY and CDR2 is FYNNEI. The CDR3 consists of 13 residues. This chain's CDR3 is CASSNTGVNEQFF. CDR3 DNA sequence: TGTGCCAGCAGTAACACAGGGGTCAATGAGCAGTTCTTC.

The chain is built from TRBV19 and TRBJ1-5; 10 bases map to TRBD1. The CDR3 runs to 15 residues. Germline assignment: CDR1 LNHDA and CDR2 SQIVND (reference sequence). V was clipped by 2 bases and J by 7 bases; unmatched bases: 5. The CDR3 sequence is CASSIPRDRGQPQHF. CDR3 nucleotide sequence: TGTGCCAGTAGTATACCCCGGGACAGGGGCCAGCCCCAGCATTTT.

The rearrangement links TRBV7-9 to TRBJ1-1, with no clear D. This CDR3 comprises 13 residues. With 1 base removed from V and 3 bases from J, the gap between germline ends came to 6 bases. CDR1 is SEHNR and CDR2 is FQNEAQ in the germline V gene (reference sequence). The CDR3 region is CASSLVEDTEAFF. CDR3 DNA sequence: TGTGCCAGCAGCTTAGTCGAGGACACTGAAGCTTTCTTT.

With regard to this clone: The junction does not match germline at one end; this may be a read error. The chain employs TRBV4-2 and TRBJ2-5; possibly TRBD2 for D (5 bases). The germline CDR1 and CDR2 sequences are LGHNA and YNFKEQ. This CDR3 spans 16 amino acids. The CDR3 DNA sequence: TGTGCCAGCAGCCAGGCGGGTCAATTAGGTGGAGAGGCCCAGTACTTC. Amino acids: CASSQAGQLGGEAQYF.

CDR3 protein: CASSEGLTGTPSSYNSPLHF. In DNA form, the CDR3 reads TGCGCCAGCAGCGAAGGCTTAACCGGGACACCGAGCTCCTATAATTCACCCCTCCACTTT. The chain couples TRBV4-1 to TRBJ1-6; a possible D gene is TRBD1 (6 bases). This CDR3 is built from 20 residues. Germline CDR1 MGHRA, CDR2 YSYEKL. Trimming cost V 5 bases and J 0 bases, with 23 bases left between them.

The CDR3 here is CASSRGQGGQPQHF. The CDR3 nucleotides are TGTGCCAGCAGTAGGGGACAGGGGGGACAGCCCCAGCATTTT. This chain uses TRBV28 with TRBJ1-5, with TRBD1 identical over 11 bases. The CDR3 sequence is 14 residues long. Looked up from germline, CDR1 is MDHEN and CDR2 is SYDVKM. The J segment lost 7 bases and the V segment lost 5 bases, leaving 4 bases of the junction unmatched. Full variable domain (missing parts from reference TRBV28 and TRBJ1-5): DVKVTQSSRYLVKRTGEKVFLECVQDMDHENMFWYRQDPGLGLRLIYFSYDVKMKEKGDIPEGYSVSREKKERFSLILESASTNQTSMYLCASSRGQGGQPQHFGDGTRLSIL.

The chain combines TRBV7-9 with TRBJ2-5; a weak D match, TRBD1 (6 bases). V was trimmed by 6 bases and J by 4 bases, leaving 9 bases between them. The germline CDR1 and CDR2 sequences are SEHNR and FQNEAQ (reference sequence). This CDR3 has 12 residues. CDR3 nucleotides: TGTGCCAGCAGTGTACAGGGAGAGACCCAGTACTTC. Protein product: CASSVQGETQYF.

The rearrangement uses TRBV18 and TRBJ2-7; 7 nucleotides align to TRBD1. Germline V CDR1 and CDR2: KGHSH, LQKENI. This CDR3 has 14 amino acids. V was clipped by 4 bases and J by 0 bases; unmatched bases: 3. CDR3 DNA sequence: TGTGCCAGCTCACAGGGACAGACCTCCTACGAGCAGTACTTC. It specifies CASSQGQTSYEQYF.

CDR3 DNA sequence: TGCGCCAGCAGGGACCGGGACAGATCCTACAATGAGCAGTTCTTC. Residues: CASRDRDRSYNEQFF. The rearrangement uses TRBV5-1 and TRBJ2-1, with 7 bases fitting TRBD1. Germline V lookup: CDR1 SGHRS, CDR2 YFSETQ. V was pared by 5 bases and J by 1 base, with 6 bases of the junction left unmatched. This CDR3 is built from 15 residues.

V gene TRBV5-1 combines with J gene TRBJ1-6; 9 nucleotides line up with TRBD1. V was pared by 9 bases and J by 7 bases, with 11 bases of the junction left unmatched. CDR3 size: 15 residues. Looked up from germline, CDR1 is SGHRS and CDR2 is YFSETQ. The CDR3 nucleotides read TGCGCCACCACGACAGGGGGAACGGGGAATTCACCCCTCCACTTT. Protein product: CATTTGGTGNSPLHF.

This clone was found once. This chain links TRBV29-1 with TRBJ2-5; 12 nucleotides align to TRBD1. The CDR3 covers 14 residues. Germline assignment: CDR1 SQVTM and CDR2 ANQGSEA. V lost 6 bases to trimming and J lost 5 bases; unmatched junction nucleotides: 7. The CDR3 DNA reads TGCAGCGTCTCGGCCGGGACAGGGGGCGAGACCCAGTACTTC. Translated, it gives CSVSAGTGGETQYF.

The chain joins TRBV2 to TRBJ2-1, with D possibly matching TRBD1 (6 bases). Germline CDR1 is SNHLY and CDR2 is FYNNEI. The CDR3 consists of 14 residues. The V and J ends lost 6 bases and 12 bases respectively, with 21 bases between them. In DNA, the CDR3 is TGTGCCAGCAGGGGATCCGGGCCCAGGGGTAGGCAGTTCTTC. Amino acid sequence: CASRGSGPRGRQFF.

The chain has TRBV28 and TRBJ1-2, with a possible D match to TRBD1 (6 bases). Germline CDR1 MDHEN, CDR2 SYDVKM. The CDR3 has 16 residues. With 6 bases removed from V and 2 bases from J, the gap between germline ends came to 19 bases. The chain's CDR3 is CASSPGAAVGNYGYTF. CDR3 bases: TGTGCCAGCAGCCCAGGGGCCGCAGTTGGCAACTATGGCTACACCTTC.